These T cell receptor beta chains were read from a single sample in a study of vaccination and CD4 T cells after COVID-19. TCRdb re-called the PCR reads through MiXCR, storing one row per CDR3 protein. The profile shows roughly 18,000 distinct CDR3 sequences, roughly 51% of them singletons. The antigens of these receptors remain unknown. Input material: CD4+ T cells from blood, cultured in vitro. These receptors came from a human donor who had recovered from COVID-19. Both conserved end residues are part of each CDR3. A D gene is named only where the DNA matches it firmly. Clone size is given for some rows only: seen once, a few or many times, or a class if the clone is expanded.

cdr3_aa: CATRGGGETQYF
cdr3_nt: TGTGCCACCCGTGGGGGGGGAGAGACCCAGTACTTC
v_call: TRBV25-1
j_call: TRBJ2-5
clone_size: few
d_call: TRBD2

cdr3_aa: CASSPGQGSHEQYF
cdr3_nt: TGTGCCAGCAGCCCCGGACAGGGTAGCCACGAGCAGTACTTC
v_call: TRBV5-4
j_call: TRBJ2-7
clone_size: .
d_call: TRBD1

cdr3_aa: CASSIDPGQRNSPLHF
cdr3_nt: TGTGCCAGTAGTATCGACCCGGGGCAGCGCAATTCACCCCTCCACTTT
v_call: TRBV19
j_call: TRBJ1-6
clone_size: .
d_call: .

cdr3_aa: CASSLIATQYF
cdr3_nt: TGTGCCAGCAGCTTGATTGCGACCCAGTACTTC
v_call: TRBV7-8
j_call: TRBJ2-5
clone_size: large
d_call: .

cdr3_aa: CASSISGRGAIFGEQYF
cdr3_nt: TGTGCCAGTAGTATAAGTGGAAGGGGGGCCATCTTTGGAGAGCAGTACTTC
v_call: TRBV19
j_call: TRBJ2-7
clone_size: once
d_call: .

cdr3_aa: CASSFRGQGSVLQYF
cdr3_nt: TGTGCCAGCAGTTTCAGGGGACAGGGGAGTGTGTTGCAGTACTTC
v_call: TRBV28
j_call: TRBJ2-7
clone_size: .
d_call: TRBD1

cdr3_aa: CSALRVGGLKDTQYF
cdr3_nt: TGCAGTGCTCTCCGAGTGGGGGGGCTTAAAGATACGCAGTATTTT
v_call: TRBV20-1
j_call: TRBJ2-3
clone_size: .
d_call: .

cdr3_aa: CSASLLAGGEYQETQYF
cdr3_nt: TGCAGTGCTAGTTTACTAGCGGGGGGGGAGTACCAAGAGACCCAGTACTTC
v_call: TRBV20-1
j_call: TRBJ2-5
clone_size: .
d_call: TRBD2

cdr3_aa: CASSYQRELFF
cdr3_nt: TGTGCCAGCAGTTATCAGAGGGAGCTGTTTTTT
v_call: TRBV6-2/TRBV6-3
j_call: TRBJ2-2
clone_size: .
d_call: .

cdr3_aa: CASSGFGGRETQYF
cdr3_nt: TGTGCCAGTAGTGGGTTCGGGGGGAGGGAGACCCAGTACTTC
v_call: TRBV19
j_call: TRBJ2-5
clone_size: .
d_call: TRBD2

cdr3_aa: CSARDLAGDQETQYF
cdr3_nt: TGCAGTGCTAGAGATCTAGCGGGGGACCAAGAGACCCAGTACTTC
v_call: TRBV20-1
j_call: TRBJ2-5
clone_size: few
d_call: TRBD2

cdr3_aa: CASRRQVPSSYNEQFF
cdr3_nt: TGTGCCAGCAGACGACAGGTCCCTAGCTCCTACAATGAGCAGTTCTTC
v_call: TRBV6-2/TRBV6-3
j_call: TRBJ2-1
clone_size: .
d_call: .

cdr3_aa: CASSTRNRGRGQFF
cdr3_nt: TGTGCCAGTAGTACCAGGAATAGGGGTAGGGGGCAGTTCTTC
v_call: TRBV19
j_call: TRBJ2-1
clone_size: .
d_call: .

cdr3_aa: CASSHGSPANEKLFF
cdr3_nt: TGTGCCAGCAGCCATGGGTCCCCGGCTAATGAAAAACTGTTTTTT
v_call: TRBV7-6
j_call: TRBJ1-4
clone_size: .
d_call: .

cdr3_aa: CATSRGSDRDRGFYTF
cdr3_nt: TGTGCCACCAGCAGAGGGTCAGACCGGGACAGGGGTTTCTACACCTTC
v_call: TRBV15
j_call: TRBJ1-2
clone_size: few
d_call: TRBD1

cdr3_aa: CASSQRDIYEQYF
cdr3_nt: TGTGCCAGCAGCCAACGGGACATCTACGAGCAGTACTTC
v_call: TRBV6-1
j_call: TRBJ2-7
clone_size: .
d_call: .

cdr3_aa: CASSLQGEDYGYTF
cdr3_nt: TGTGCCAGCAGTTTACAGGGGGAGGACTATGGCTACACCTTC
v_call: TRBV12-3/TRBV12-4
j_call: TRBJ1-2
clone_size: few
d_call: TRBD1

cdr3_aa: CASSLLETQYF
cdr3_nt: TGTGCCAGCAGCTTATTAGAGACCCAGTACTTC
v_call: TRBV7-2
j_call: TRBJ2-5
clone_size: few
d_call: .

cdr3_aa: CASRDSNLNTEAFF
cdr3_nt: TGTGCCAGCAGGGACAGTAACCTGAACACTGAAGCTTTCTTT
v_call: TRBV6-1
j_call: TRBJ1-1
clone_size: .
d_call: .

cdr3_aa: CACSGRGNEKLFF
cdr3_nt: TGTGCCTGTTCTGGACGGGGTAATGAAAAACTGTTTTTT
v_call: TRBV30
j_call: TRBJ1-4
clone_size: .
d_call: .

cdr3_aa: CASSLGTIRGNEQFF
cdr3_nt: TGTGCCAGCAGTTTGGGGACAATCAGGGGCAATGAGCAGTTCTTC
v_call: TRBV2
j_call: TRBJ2-1
clone_size: once
d_call: .

cdr3_aa: CASSENSPYEQYF
cdr3_nt: TGTGCCAGCAGTGAAAACAGTCCCTACGAGCAGTACTTC
v_call: TRBV6-1
j_call: TRBJ2-7
clone_size: .
d_call: .

cdr3_aa: CASSQDGGLAGALDNEQFF
cdr3_nt: TGCGCCAGCAGCCAAGACGGCGGGCTAGCGGGAGCCCTGGACAATGAGCAGTTCTTC
v_call: TRBV4-3
j_call: TRBJ2-1
clone_size: .
d_call: TRBD2

cdr3_aa: CASIRLFF
cdr3_nt: TGTGCCAGCATTAGACTGTTTTTT
v_call: TRBV6-4
j_call: TRBJ1-4
clone_size: few
d_call: .

cdr3_aa: CSAVDGGGEKLFF
cdr3_nt: TGCAGTGCGGTCGATGGGGGAGGTGAAAAACTGTTTTTT
v_call: TRBV20-1
j_call: TRBJ1-4
clone_size: .
d_call: .

cdr3_aa: CASIQVTNTEAFF
cdr3_nt: TGTGCCAGCATACAGGTCACGAACACTGAAGCTTTCTTT
v_call: TRBV2
j_call: TRBJ1-1
clone_size: .
d_call: .

cdr3_aa: CASSLEGIYGYTF
cdr3_nt: TGCGCCAGCAGCTTGGAAGGTATCTATGGCTACACCTTC
v_call: TRBV5-1
j_call: TRBJ1-2
clone_size: .
d_call: .

cdr3_aa: CASSRQGSGAKNIQYF
cdr3_nt: TGTGCCAGCAGTCGACAGGGGAGTGGGGCCAAAAACATTCAGTACTTC
v_call: TRBV6-1
j_call: TRBJ2-4
clone_size: .
d_call: TRBD1

cdr3_aa: CASSYRLAGAGGYEQYF
cdr3_nt: TGTGCCAGCAGTTACAGACTAGCGGGGGCCGGGGGGTACGAGCAGTACTTC
v_call: TRBV6-5
j_call: TRBJ2-7
clone_size: .
d_call: TRBD2

cdr3_aa: CAISEAWGKGVNTEAFF
cdr3_nt: TGTGCCATCAGTGAGGCTTGGGGGAAGGGTGTGAACACTGAAGCTTTCTTT
v_call: TRBV10-3
j_call: TRBJ1-1
clone_size: few
d_call: .

cdr3_aa: CSARESGDSPLHF
cdr3_nt: TGCAGTGCTAGAGAGTCGGGGGACTCACCCCTCCACTTT
v_call: TRBV20-1
j_call: TRBJ1-6
clone_size: few
d_call: .

cdr3_aa: CSAVQGGNQPQHF
cdr3_nt: TGCAGTGCGGTACAGGGGGGGAATCAGCCCCAGCATTTT
v_call: TRBV20-1
j_call: TRBJ1-5
clone_size: .
d_call: TRBD1

cdr3_aa: CASSGGYRQGSVYNSPLHF
cdr3_nt: TGTGCCAGCAGTGGGGGGTACAGACAAGGTTCGGTCTATAATTCACCCCTCCACTTT
v_call: TRBV6-1
j_call: TRBJ1-6
clone_size: .
d_call: .

cdr3_aa: CASSLYTGTYNEQFF
cdr3_nt: TGTGCCAGCAGTTTATACACAGGGACCTACAATGAGCAGTTCTTC
v_call: TRBV27
j_call: TRBJ2-1
clone_size: .
d_call: .

cdr3_aa: CASSLELTWFF
cdr3_nt: TGCGCCAGCAGCTTGGAGTTGACCTGGTTCTTC
v_call: TRBV5-1
j_call: TRBJ2-1
clone_size: .
d_call: .

cdr3_aa: CSARDTVLAGGAETQYF
cdr3_nt: TGCAGTGCCCGTGACACCGTTTTAGCGGGAGGGGCGGAGACCCAGTACTTC
v_call: TRBV20-1
j_call: TRBJ2-5
clone_size: .
d_call: TRBD2

cdr3_aa: CSADKSRGSNYGYTF
cdr3_nt: TGCAGTGCGGATAAGAGTAGGGGGAGTAACTATGGCTACACCTTC
v_call: TRBV20-1
j_call: TRBJ1-2
clone_size: few
d_call: .

cdr3_aa: CASSTGGVSTDTQYF
cdr3_nt: TGCGCCAGCAGCACCGGTGGGGTTAGCACAGATACGCAGTATTTT
v_call: TRBV5-1
j_call: TRBJ2-3
clone_size: .
d_call: .

cdr3_aa: CASSFWTGIVYEQFF
cdr3_nt: TGTGCCAGCAGCTTTTGGACAGGGATTGTTTATGAGCAGTTCTTC
v_call: TRBV11-1
j_call: TRBJ2-1
clone_size: medium-sized
d_call: TRBD1

cdr3_aa: CSSRKGGSGKNIQYF
cdr3_nt: TGCAGTTCGAGGAAGGGGGGCTCCGGCAAAAACATTCAGTACTTC
v_call: TRBV20-1
j_call: TRBJ2-4
clone_size: .
d_call: .

cdr3_aa: CASSSSGLAGGKQYF
cdr3_nt: TGTGCCAGCAGCTCTTCAGGCCTAGCGGGAGGGAAGCAGTACTTC
v_call: TRBV11-3
j_call: TRBJ2-7
clone_size: .
d_call: TRBD2

cdr3_aa: CASSAQGTDYGYTF
cdr3_nt: TGTGCCAGCAGTGCGCAGGGTACTGACTATGGCTACACCTTC
v_call: TRBV2
j_call: TRBJ1-2
clone_size: .
d_call: .